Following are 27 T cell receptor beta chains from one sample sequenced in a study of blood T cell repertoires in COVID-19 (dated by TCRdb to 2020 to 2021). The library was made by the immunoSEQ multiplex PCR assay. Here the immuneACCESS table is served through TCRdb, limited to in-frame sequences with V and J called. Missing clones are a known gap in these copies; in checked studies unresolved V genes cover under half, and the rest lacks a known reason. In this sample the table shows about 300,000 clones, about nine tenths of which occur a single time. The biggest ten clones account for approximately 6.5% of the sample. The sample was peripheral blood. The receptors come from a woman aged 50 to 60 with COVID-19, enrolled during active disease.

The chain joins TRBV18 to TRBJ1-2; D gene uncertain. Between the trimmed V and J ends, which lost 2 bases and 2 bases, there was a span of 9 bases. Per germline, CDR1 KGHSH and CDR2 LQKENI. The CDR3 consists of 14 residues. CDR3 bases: TGTGCCAGCTCACCAGCGGGAGAAAACTATGGCTACACCTTC. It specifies CASSPAGENYGYTF.

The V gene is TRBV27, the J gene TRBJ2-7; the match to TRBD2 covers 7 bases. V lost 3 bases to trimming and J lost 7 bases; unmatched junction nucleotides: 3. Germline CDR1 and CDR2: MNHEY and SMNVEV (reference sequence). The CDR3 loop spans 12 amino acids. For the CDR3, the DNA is TGTGCCAGCAGTTTCCGCGGGAGTGAGCAGTACTTC. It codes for CASSFRGSEQYF.

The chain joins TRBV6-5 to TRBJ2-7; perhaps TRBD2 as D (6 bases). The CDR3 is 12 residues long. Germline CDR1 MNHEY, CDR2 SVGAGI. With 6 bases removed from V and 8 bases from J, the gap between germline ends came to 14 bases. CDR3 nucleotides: TGTGCCAGCAGCCCCGGGGGAGGACAGCAGTACTTC. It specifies CASSPGGGQQYF.

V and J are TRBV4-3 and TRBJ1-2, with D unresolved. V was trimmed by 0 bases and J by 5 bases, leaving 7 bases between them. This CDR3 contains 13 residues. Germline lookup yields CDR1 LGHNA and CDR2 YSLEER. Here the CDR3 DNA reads TGCGCCAGCAGCCAAGACCCCAGTTATGGCTACACCTTC. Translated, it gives CASSQDPSYGYTF.

CDR3 sequence (DNA): TGTGCCAGCAGCGTGAACAGGGAACATTCACCCCTCCACTTT. Protein: CASSVNREHSPLHF. This chain links TRBV6-2 or TRBV6-3 with TRBJ1-6, with D possibly matching TRBD1 (6 bases). The length of the CDR3 is 14 residues. CDR1 and CDR2 from the germline V gene are MNHEY and SVGEGT. V gave up 6 bases and J gave up 8 bases, with 14 bases separating them.

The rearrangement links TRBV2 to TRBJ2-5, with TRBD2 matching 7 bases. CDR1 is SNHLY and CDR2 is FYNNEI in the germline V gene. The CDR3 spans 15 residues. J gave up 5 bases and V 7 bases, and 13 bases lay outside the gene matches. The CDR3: CASMGAGKFGETQYF. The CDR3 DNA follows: TGTGCCAGCATGGGAGCGGGGAAGTTCGGGGAGACCCAGTACTTC.

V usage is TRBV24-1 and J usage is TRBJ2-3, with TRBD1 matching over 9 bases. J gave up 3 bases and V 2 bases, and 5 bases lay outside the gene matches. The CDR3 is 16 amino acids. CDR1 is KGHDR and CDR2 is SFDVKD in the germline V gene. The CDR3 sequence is CATSDYGQGRTDTQYF. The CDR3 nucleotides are TGTGCCACCAGTGATTACGGACAGGGGCGTACAGATACGCAGTATTTT.

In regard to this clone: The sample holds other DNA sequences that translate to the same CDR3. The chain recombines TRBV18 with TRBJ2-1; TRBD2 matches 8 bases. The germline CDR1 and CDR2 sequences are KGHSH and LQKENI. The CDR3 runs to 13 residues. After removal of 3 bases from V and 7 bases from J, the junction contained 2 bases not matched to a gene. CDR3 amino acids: CASSPGTRNEQFF. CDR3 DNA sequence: TGTGCCAGCTCACCTGGGACTAGAAATGAGCAGTTCTTC.

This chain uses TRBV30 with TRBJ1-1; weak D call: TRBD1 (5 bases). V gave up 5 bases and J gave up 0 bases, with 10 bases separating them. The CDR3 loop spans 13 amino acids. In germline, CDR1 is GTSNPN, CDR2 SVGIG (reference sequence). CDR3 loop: CAWQQVLNTEAFF. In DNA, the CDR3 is TGTGCCTGGCAACAGGTTTTGAACACTGAAGCTTTCTTT.

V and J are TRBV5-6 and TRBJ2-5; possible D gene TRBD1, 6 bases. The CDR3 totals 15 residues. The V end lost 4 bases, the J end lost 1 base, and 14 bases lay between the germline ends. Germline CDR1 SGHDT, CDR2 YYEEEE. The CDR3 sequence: CASSPWTDIQETQYF. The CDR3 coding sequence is TGTGCCAGCAGCCCGTGGACAGACATCCAAGAGACCCAGTACTTC.

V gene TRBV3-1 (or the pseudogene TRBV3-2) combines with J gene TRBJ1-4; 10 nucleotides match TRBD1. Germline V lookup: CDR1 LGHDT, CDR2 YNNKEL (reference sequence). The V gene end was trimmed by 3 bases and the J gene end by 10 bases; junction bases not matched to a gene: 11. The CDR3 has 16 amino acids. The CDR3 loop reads CASSHIPDRGLGKLFF. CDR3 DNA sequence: TGTGCCAGCAGCCATATCCCCGACAGGGGGCTCGGAAAACTGTTTTTT.

CDR3 bases: TGTGCCAGCAGCCCCACGCCTAGGGGGCTCGGGGCCAAAAACATTCAGTACTTC. Its translation: CASSPTPRGLGAKNIQYF. The chain carries TRBV11-3 and TRBJ2-4; 7 positions agree with TRBD1. The CDR3 spans 18 residues. Trimming took 5 bases from V and 1 from J; bases not matched to a gene: 14. Germline assignment: CDR1 SGHNT and CDR2 YENEEA.

The CDR3 bases are TGCGCCAGCAGCCACTTAGACGGGGCTGAAGCTTTCTTT. Translating it yields CASSHLDGAEAFF. This rearrangement joins TRBV4-3 to TRBJ1-1; D remains unclear. The V and J ends lost 3 bases and 6 bases respectively, with 11 bases between them. Germline V gene lookup returns CDR1 LGHNA and CDR2 YSLEER. This CDR3 is built from 13 residues.

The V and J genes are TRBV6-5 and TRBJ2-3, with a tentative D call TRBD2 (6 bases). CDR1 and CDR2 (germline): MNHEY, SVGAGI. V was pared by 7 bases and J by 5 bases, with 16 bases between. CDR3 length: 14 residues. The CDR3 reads CASMWGERKDTQYF. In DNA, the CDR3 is TGTGCCAGCATGTGGGGGGAGAGGAAAGATACGCAGTATTTT.

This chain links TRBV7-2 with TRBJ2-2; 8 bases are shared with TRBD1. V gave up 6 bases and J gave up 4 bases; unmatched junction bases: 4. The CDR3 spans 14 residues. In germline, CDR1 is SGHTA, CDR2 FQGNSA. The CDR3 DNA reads TGTGCCAGCAGTAATACAGGGGGCACCGGGGAGCTGTTTTTT. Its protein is CASSNTGGTGELFF.

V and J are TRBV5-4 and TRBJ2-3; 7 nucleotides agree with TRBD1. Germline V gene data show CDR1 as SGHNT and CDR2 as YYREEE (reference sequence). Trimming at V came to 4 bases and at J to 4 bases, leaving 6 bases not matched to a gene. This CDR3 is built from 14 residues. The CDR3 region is CASSQGQLSDTQYF. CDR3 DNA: TGTGCCAGCAGCCAGGGACAGCTATCAGATACGCAGTATTTT.

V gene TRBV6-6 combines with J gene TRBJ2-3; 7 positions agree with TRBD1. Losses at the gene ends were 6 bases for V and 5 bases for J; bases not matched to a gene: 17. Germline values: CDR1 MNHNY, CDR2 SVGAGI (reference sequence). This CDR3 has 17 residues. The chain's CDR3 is CASSRIPGTEEGDTQYF. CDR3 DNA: TGTGCCAGCAGCCGAATCCCCGGGACAGAGGAAGGAGATACGCAGTATTTT.

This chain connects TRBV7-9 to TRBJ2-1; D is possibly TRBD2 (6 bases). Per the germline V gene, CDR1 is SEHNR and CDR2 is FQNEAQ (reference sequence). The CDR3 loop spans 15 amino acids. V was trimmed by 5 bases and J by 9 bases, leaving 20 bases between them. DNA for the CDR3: TGTGCCAGCAGCCCAGGACTACCGAACGTGGCTGAGCAGTTCTTC. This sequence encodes CASSPGLPNVAEQFF.

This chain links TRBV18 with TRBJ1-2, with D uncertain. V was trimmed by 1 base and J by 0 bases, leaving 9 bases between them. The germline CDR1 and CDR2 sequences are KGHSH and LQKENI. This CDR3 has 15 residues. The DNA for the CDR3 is TGTGCCAGCTCACCACGGAGGGAAGCTAACTATGGCTACACCTTC. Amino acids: CASSPRREANYGYTF.

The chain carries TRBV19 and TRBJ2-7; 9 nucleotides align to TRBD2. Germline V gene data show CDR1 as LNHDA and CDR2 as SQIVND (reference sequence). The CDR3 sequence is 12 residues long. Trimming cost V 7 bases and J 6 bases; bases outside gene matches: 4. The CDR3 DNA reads TGTGCCAGTAATCAAGCGGGGGGCGAGCAGTACTTC. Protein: CASNQAGGEQYF.

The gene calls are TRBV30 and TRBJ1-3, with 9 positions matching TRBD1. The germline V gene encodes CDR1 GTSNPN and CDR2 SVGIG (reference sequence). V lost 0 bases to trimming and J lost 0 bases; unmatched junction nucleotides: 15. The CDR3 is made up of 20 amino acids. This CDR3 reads CAWSVPFGQGLLNSGNTIYF. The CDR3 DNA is TGTGCCTGGAGTGTTCCTTTCGGACAGGGGTTGTTAAACTCTGGAAACACCATATATTTT.

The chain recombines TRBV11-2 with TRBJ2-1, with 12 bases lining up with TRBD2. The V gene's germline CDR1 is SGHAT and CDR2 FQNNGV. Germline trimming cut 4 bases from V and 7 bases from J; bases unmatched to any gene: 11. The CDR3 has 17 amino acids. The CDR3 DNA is TGTGCCAGCAGCTCAAACCGAGGACTAGCGGGACTAAATGAGCAGTTCTTC. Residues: CASSSNRGLAGLNEQFF.

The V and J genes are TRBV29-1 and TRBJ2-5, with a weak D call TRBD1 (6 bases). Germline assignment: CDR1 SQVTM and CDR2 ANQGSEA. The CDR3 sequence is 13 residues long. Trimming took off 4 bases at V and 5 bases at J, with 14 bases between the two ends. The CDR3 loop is CSVATGTGETQYF. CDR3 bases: TGCAGCGTTGCGACTGGAACAGGGGAGACCCAGTACTTC.

CDR3 protein: CASSINQGSPGANVLTF. The CDR3 nucleotides read TGTGCCAGTAGTATAAACCAGGGTAGTCCTGGGGCCAACGTCCTGACTTTC. This chain links TRBV19 with TRBJ2-6; TRBD1 might be the D (5 bases). There are 17 residues in the CDR3. V was pared by 2 bases and J by 2 bases, with 13 bases between. Germline V lookup: CDR1 LNHDA, CDR2 SQIVND (reference sequence).

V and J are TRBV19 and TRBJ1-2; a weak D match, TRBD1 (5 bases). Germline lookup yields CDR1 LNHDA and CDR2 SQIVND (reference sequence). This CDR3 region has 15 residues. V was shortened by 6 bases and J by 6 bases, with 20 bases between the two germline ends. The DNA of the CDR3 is TGTGCCAGTAGCCCTTTTAAACCAGGGCCGAATGGCTACACCTTC. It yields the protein CASSPFKPGPNGYTF.

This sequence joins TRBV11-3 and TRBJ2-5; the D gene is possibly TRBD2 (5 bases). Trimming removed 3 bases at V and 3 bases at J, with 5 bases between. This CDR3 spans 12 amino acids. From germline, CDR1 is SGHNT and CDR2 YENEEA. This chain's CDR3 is CASSLREETQYF. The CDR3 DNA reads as TGTGCCAGCAGCTTGAGGGAAGAGACCCAGTACTTC. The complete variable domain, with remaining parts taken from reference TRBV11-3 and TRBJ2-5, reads EAGVVQSPRYKIIEKKQPVAFWCNPISGHNTLYWYLQNLGQGPELLIRYENEEAVDDSQLPKDRFSAERLKGVDSTLKIQPAELGDSAVYLCASSLREETQYFGPGTRLLVL.

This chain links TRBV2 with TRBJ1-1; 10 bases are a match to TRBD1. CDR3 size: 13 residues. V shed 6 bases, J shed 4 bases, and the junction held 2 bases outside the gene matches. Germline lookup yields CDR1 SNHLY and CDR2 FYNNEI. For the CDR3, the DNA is TGTGCCAGCAGCGGACAGGGGGTCACTGAAGCTTTCTTT. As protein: CASSGQGVTEAFF.